The subject of this entry is one T cell receptor beta chain. This entry comes from a study of blood T cell repertoires in COVID-19. Study overall: From the United States, Italy and Spain came samples of acute and convalescent COVID-19. PBMCs, B-cell-depleted T cells, or T cells provided the cDNA or gDNA that made up the material.

Germline V gene data show CDR1 as SGDLS and CDR2 as YYNGEE. V was pared by 6 bases and J by 0 bases, with 18 bases between. CDR3 length equals 17 residues. Authors' methods: Reference gene primer amplification gave estimated nucleated cell counts. Profiled with immunoSEQ multiplex PCR; TCRdb holds only in-frame clones, not every one. The D gene and trimming were derived from the DNA, and the V and J assignments and clone size from that table. The sample includes around 90,000 clones, around 81% of them seen just once. The source is an older woman with active or convalescent COVID-19. The V call is TRBV9, the J call TRBJ2-2; tentative D call: TRBD2 (6 bases). Sequenced material: peripheral blood. The CDR3 here is CASTVGGRAANTGELFF. The CDR3 bases are TGTGCCAGCACCGTCGGGGGTCGAGCCGCGAACACCGGGGAGCTGTTTTTT.